Detailed here is one T cell receptor beta chain. Trimming took 1 base from V and 0 from J; bases not matched to a gene: 1. Germline assignment: CDR1 SGDLS and CDR2 YYNGEE. This CDR3 contains 15 residues. These data are taken from a study of blood T cell repertoires in COVID-19. As for the study in general: The United States, Italy and Spain supplied acute and convalescent COVID-19 samples. Sample material is recorded as cDNA or gDNA derived from T cells, B-cell-depleted T cells, or PBMCs.

Sequencing used immunoSEQ multiplex PCR; TCRdb keeps in-frame clones, though not all of them. The sample lists 250,000 to 350,000 clones; roughly 90% were seen once. Sequencing was done on a sample of peripheral blood. The source is a woman in her 30s with COVID-19, enrolled during active disease. V is TRBV9 and J is TRBJ2-1; 7 bases line up with TRBD1. The CDR3 reads CASSVQGDSYNEQFF. CDR3 bases: TGTGCCAGCAGCGTACAGGGGGACTCCTACAATGAGCAGTTCTTC.